Each of the 12 T cell receptor beta chains below was sequenced from the same sample in a study of CD8 T cells in ankylosing spondylitis. Via MiXCR, TCRdb re-called the 5' RACE reads, giving one row per CDR3 protein. The data hold about 200,000 distinct CDR3 sequences, with roughly 24% observed a single time. The sample consisted of blood, either unsorted or a sorted T cell fraction (not recorded which). The receptors here all came from a male donor with ankylosing spondylitis or in good health (not recorded which).

There are many counts of this clonotype. The rearrangement links TRBV20-1 to TRBJ2-3; D possibly corresponds to TRBD1 (6 bases). The V and J ends lost 5 bases and 2 bases respectively, with 14 bases between them. This CDR3 is built from 14 residues. Germline V gives CDR1 DFQATT, CDR2 SNEGSKA (reference sequence). The CDR3 is CSAHREKITDTQYF. DNA of the CDR3: TGCAGTGCTCACAGGGAAAAGATCACAGATACGCAGTATTTT.

The V and J genes are TRBV9 and TRBJ1-5; 9 bases line up with TRBD1. The CDR3 length is 15 residues. J lost 6 bases, V lost 0 bases, and 4 bases had no gene match. Germline values: CDR1 SGDLS, CDR2 YYNGEE. CDR3 DNA: TGTGCCAGCAGCGTAGGGGGACAGGGTCTTCAGCCCCAGCATTTT. This encodes CASSVGGQGLQPQHF.

The J gene is TRBJ2-7, the V gene TRBV29-1; TRBD2 matches at 11 bases. The CDR3 extends over 13 amino acids. The germline V gene has CDR1 SQVTM and CDR2 ANQGSEA. The V and J ends lost 7 bases and 6 bases, in that order; junction bases with no gene match: 8. This CDR3 reads CSGRLAGFSEQYF. CDR3 nucleotide sequence: TGCAGCGGTCGACTAGCGGGATTTTCCGAGCAGTACTTC.

There are many counts of this clonotype. This rearrangement joins TRBV20-1 to TRBJ1-6; 9 bases are shared with TRBD1. Per the germline V gene, CDR1 is DFQATT and CDR2 is SNEGSKA (reference sequence). Trimming took 6 bases from V and 6 from J; bases not matched to a gene: 12. CDR3 length: 16 residues. CDR3 sequence: CSASEGDRVGNSPLHF. CDR3 DNA: TGCAGTGCATCCGAGGGGGACAGGGTCGGTAATTCACCCCTCCACTTT.

This clonotype was seen at least ten times. The chain has TRBV5-1 and TRBJ2-1; 12 bases align to TRBD2. Losses at the gene ends were 3 bases for V and 2 bases for J; bases not matched to a gene: 9. The CDR3 consists of 18 residues. Germline CDR1 SGHRS, CDR2 YFSETQ. CDR3 nucleotide sequence: TGCGCCAGCAGCTGGGGACTAGCGGGCTCTGGCCCCTACAATGAGCAGTTCTTC. It yields the protein CASSWGLAGSGPYNEQFF.

The rearrangement links TRBV25-1 to TRBJ2-7, with a possible D match to TRBD1 (7 bases). Germline CDR1 is MGHDK and CDR2 is SYGVNS. V lost 3 bases, J lost 0 bases, and 12 bases lay in between. CDR3 size: 15 residues. CDR3 protein: CASSDWRGHSYEQYF. CDR3 DNA: TGTGCCAGCAGTGATTGGAGGGGGCACTCCTACGAGCAGTACTTC.

There are many counts of this clonotype. The chain joins TRBV20-1 to TRBJ2-3, with D possibly TRBD2 on 6 matching bases. Germline-derived CDR1 and CDR2 are DFQATT and SNEGSKA (reference sequence). This CDR3 spans 13 amino acids. CDR3 residues: CATLAGSPDTQYF. The CDR3, as DNA: TGCGCCACCCTGGCGGGAAGTCCAGATACGCAGTATTTT.

This clonotype has only a few counts. V is TRBV27 and J is TRBJ2-1; 10 positions agree with TRBD2. The CDR3 is made up of 16 amino acids. The V gene end was trimmed by 3 bases and the J gene end by 7 bases; junction bases not matched to a gene: 9. In germline, CDR1 is MNHEY, CDR2 SMNVEV (reference sequence). CDR3 region: CASSFWASGSRNEQFF. DNA of the CDR3: TGTGCCAGCAGTTTTTGGGCTAGCGGGAGTCGGAATGAGCAGTTCTTC.

This clonotype was seen at least ten times. The rearrangement joins TRBV5-1 to TRBJ2-1; D not certain. V was pared by 1 base and J by 15 bases, with 14 bases between. Germline lookup yields CDR1 SGHRS and CDR2 YFSETQ. The CDR3 spans 12 residues. As DNA, the CDR3 is TGCGCCAGCAGCTTGTTGGCGGAGAGTTTGTTCTTC. Protein: CASSLLAESLFF. Full variable domain (rest looked up from reference TRBV5-1 and TRBJ2-1): KAGVTQTPRYLIKTRGQQVTLSCSPISGHRSVSWYQQTPGQGLQFLFEYFSETQRNKGNFPGRFSGRQFSNSRSEMNVSTLELGDSALYLCASSLLAESLFFGPGTRLTVL.

The chain employs TRBV4-3 and TRBJ2-3; a weak D match, TRBD1 (5 bases). Deletions cut 5 bases from V and 6 bases from J, with 15 bases between. Germline CDR1 LGHNA, CDR2 YSLEER. The CDR3 has 14 residues. CDR3 in DNA: TGCGCCAGCAGCGGACAAGCGTCTAGTGATACGCAGTATTTT. Translation: CASSGQASSDTQYF.

There are many counts of this clonotype. The chain employs TRBV5-1 and TRBJ1-2, with 8 bases identical to TRBD1. Germline CDR1 and CDR2: SGHRS and YFSETQ. This CDR3 contains 15 residues. With 4 bases clipped from V and 2 bases from J, the junction kept 7 bases outside the gene matches. The CDR3 region has the DNA TGCGCCAGCAGCCCTGGCGGGACAGGAAACTATGGCTACACCTTC. Amino acid sequence: CASSPGGTGNYGYTF.

The chain combines TRBV4-1 with TRBJ2-7; 10 positions match TRBD2. The germline gives CDR1 MGHRA, CDR2 YSYEKL. The V segment lost 0 bases and the J segment 4 bases; nucleotides outside the gene matches: 6. The CDR3 has 16 amino acids. The CDR3 loop reads CASSQDSSSGRYEQYF. The DNA of the CDR3 is TGCGCCAGCAGCCAAGATTCGAGTAGCGGGAGGTACGAGCAGTACTTC.